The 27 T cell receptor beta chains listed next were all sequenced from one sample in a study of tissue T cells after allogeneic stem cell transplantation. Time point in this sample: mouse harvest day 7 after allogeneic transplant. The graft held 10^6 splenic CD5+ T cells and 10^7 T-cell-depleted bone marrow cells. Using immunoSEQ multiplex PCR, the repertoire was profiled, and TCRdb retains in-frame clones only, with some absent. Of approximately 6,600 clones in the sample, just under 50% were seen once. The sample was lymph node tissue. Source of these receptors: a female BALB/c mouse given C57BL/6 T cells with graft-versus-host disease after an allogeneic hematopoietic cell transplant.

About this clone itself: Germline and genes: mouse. The covered CDR3 bases are TGTGCCAGCAGCTTAGCGGCTGGGGGGCCAGAAACGCTGTAT. This encodes CASSLAAGGPETLY. The full CDR3 protein is CASSLAAGGPETLYF. The chain recombines TRBV3 with TRBJ2-3, with TRBD2 identical over 8 bases. The read finishes 1 residue shy of the CDR3 end, and the germline J gene is used to complete it. The ends lost 0 bases at V and 4 bases at J; junction bases unmatched: 3. Germline CDR1 is SNHLY and CDR2 is FYNGKV (reference sequence). This CDR3 contains 15 residues.

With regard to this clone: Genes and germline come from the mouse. The CDR3 here is CASSRSWGERLFF. The CDR3 DNA, read in part, is TGTGCTAGCAGTAGATCGTGGGGCGAAAGATTATTT. This sequence joins TRBV17 and TRBJ1-4, with D hard to call. The read ends 1 residue before the CDR3 terminus; that terminus is restored from the germline J gene. The length of the CDR3 is 13 residues. Germline CDR1 and CDR2: MNHDT and YYDKIL. V shed 2 bases and J shed 7 bases, with 8 bases lying between them.

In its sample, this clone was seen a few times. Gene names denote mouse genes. This CDR3 is CASSRGQNSGNTLYF. The part of the CDR3 DNA that was read is TGTGCCAGCAGCAGGGGACAGAATTCTGGAAATACGCTCTAT. The chain is built from TRBV26 and TRBJ1-3, with 7 bases aligning to TRBD1. With the read ending 1 residue before the CDR3 end, the germline J gene is used to fill in that end. Germline V gene data show CDR1 as KGHPV and CDR2 as FQNQEV (reference sequence). Germline trimming cut 6 bases from V and 0 bases from J; bases unmatched to any gene: 5. The CDR3 sequence is 15 residues long.

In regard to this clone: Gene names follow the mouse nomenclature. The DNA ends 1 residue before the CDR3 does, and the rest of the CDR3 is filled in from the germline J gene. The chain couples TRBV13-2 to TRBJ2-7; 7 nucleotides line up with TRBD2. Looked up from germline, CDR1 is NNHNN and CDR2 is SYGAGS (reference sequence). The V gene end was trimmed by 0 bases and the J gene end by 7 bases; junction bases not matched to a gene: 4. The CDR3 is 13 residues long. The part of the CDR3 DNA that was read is TGTGCCAGCGGTGATGCATGGGGGGAGGAACAGTAC. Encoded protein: CASGDAWGEEQY. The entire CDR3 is CASGDAWGEEQYF.

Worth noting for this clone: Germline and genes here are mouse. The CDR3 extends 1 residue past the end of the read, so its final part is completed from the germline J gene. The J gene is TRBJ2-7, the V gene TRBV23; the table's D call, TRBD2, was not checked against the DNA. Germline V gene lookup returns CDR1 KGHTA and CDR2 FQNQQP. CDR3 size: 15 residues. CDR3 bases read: TGCTCCAGCAGTCACCCCGGGACTGGGGGGAGAGAACAGTAC. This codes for CSSSHPGTGGREQY. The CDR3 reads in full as CSSSHPGTGGREQYF. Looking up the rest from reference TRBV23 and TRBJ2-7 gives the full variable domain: DAAVTQKPRYLIKMKGQEAEMKCIPEKGHTAVFWYQQKQSKELKFLIYFQNQQPLDQIDMVKERFSAVCPSSSLCSLGIRTCEAEDSALYLCSSSHPGTGGREQYFGPGTRLTVL.

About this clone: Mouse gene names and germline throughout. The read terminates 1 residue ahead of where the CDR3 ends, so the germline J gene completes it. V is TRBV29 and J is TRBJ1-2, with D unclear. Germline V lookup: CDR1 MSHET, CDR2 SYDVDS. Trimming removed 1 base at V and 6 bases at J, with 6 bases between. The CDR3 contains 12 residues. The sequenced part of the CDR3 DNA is TGTGCTAGCAGTTTATGGGGAGCCGACTACACC. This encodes CASSLWGADYT. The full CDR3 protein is CASSLWGADYTF. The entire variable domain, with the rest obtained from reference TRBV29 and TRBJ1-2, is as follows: DMKVTQMPRYLIKRMGENVLLECGQDMSHETMYWYRQDPGLGLQLIYISYDVDSNSEGDIPKGYRVSRKKREHFSLILDSAKTNQTSVYFCASSLWGADYTFGSGTRLLVI.

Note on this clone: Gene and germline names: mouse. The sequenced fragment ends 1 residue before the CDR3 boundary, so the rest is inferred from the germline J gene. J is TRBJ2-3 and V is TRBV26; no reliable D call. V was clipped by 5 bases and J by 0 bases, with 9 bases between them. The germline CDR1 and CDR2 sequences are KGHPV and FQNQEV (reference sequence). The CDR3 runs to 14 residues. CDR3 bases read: TGTGCCAGCAGTGCGGGGTCTAGTGCAGAAACGCTGTAT. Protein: CASSAGSSAETLY. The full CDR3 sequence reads CASSAGSSAETLYF.

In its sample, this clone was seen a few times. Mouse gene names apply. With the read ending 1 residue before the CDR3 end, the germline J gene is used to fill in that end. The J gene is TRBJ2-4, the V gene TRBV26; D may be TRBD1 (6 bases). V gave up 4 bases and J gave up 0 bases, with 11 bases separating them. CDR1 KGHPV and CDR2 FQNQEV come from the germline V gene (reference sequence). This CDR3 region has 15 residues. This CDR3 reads CASSPYRASQNTLYF. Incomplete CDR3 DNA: TGTGCCAGCAGTCCCTACAGGGCTAGTCAAAACACCTTGTAC.

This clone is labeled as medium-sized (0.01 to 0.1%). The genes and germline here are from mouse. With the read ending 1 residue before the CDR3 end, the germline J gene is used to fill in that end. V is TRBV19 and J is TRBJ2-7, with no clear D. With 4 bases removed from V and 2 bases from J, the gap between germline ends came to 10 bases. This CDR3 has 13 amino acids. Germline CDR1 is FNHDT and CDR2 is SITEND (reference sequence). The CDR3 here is CASSSPGAYEQYF. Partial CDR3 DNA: TGTGCCAGCAGTTCACCGGGAGCCTATGAACAGTAC.

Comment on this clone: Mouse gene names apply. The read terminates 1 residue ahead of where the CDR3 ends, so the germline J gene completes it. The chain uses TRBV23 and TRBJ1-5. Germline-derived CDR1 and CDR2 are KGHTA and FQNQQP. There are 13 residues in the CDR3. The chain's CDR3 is CSSSQNPNQAPLF. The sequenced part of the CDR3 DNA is TGCTCCAGCAGTCAAAATCCGAACCAGGCTCCGCTT.

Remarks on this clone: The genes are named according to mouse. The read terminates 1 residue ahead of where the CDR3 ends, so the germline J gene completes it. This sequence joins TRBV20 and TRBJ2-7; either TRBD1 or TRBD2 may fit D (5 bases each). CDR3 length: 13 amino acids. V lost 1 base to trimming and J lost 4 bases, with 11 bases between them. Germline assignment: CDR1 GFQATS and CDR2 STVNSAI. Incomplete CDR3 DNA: TGTGGTGCTAGGGGGAGGGGACGGTATGAACAGTAC. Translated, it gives CGARGRGRYEQY. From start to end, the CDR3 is CGARGRGRYEQYF.

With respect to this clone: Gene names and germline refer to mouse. This chain's CDR3 is CGAREGTANTEVFF. CDR3 bases read: TGTGGTGCTAGGGAGGGGACAGCAAACACAGAAGTCTTC. The chain has TRBV20 and TRBJ1-1; TRBD1 aligns across 7 bases. The read halts 1 residue ahead of the CDR3 end, with the missing end drawn from the germline J gene. Germline-derived CDR1 and CDR2 are GFQATS and STVNSAI. After removal of 0 bases from V and 0 bases from J, the junction contained 1 base not matched to a gene. CDR3 length: 14 residues.

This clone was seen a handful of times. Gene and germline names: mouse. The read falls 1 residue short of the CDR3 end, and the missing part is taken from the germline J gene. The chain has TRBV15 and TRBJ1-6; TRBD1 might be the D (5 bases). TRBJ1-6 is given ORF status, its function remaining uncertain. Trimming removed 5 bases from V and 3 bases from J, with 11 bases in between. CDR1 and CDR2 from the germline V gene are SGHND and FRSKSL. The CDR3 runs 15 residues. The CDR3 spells CASSPGQDYNSPLYF. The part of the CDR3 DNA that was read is TGTGCCAGCAGTCCCGGACAAGACTATAATTCGCCCCTCTAC.

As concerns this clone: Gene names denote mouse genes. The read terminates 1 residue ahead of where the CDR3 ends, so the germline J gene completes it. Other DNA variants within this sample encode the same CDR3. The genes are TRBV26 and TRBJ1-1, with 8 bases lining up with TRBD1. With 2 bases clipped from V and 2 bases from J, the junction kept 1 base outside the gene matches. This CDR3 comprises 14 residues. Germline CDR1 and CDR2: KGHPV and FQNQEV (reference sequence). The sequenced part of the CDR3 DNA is TGTGCCAGCAGTCTGCAGGGGGCCAACACAGAAGTCTTC. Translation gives CASSLQGANTEVF. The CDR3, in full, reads CASSLQGANTEVFF.

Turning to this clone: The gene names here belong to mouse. The CDR3 bases that were read are TGTGCCAGCAGTCTGTATTGGGACCAACAGTAC. This encodes CASSLYWDQQY. The CDR3, in full, reads CASSLYWDQQYF. The V and J genes are TRBV24 and TRBJ2-7; the D gene could be TRBD1 or TRBD2 (5 bases each). The CDR3 is cut off 1 residue early in the read; its end comes from the germline J gene. The CDR3 loop spans 12 amino acids. Looked up from germline, CDR1 is KGHTA and CDR2 is FRNEEI. V dropped 0 bases and J dropped 8 bases, with 8 bases sitting between them.

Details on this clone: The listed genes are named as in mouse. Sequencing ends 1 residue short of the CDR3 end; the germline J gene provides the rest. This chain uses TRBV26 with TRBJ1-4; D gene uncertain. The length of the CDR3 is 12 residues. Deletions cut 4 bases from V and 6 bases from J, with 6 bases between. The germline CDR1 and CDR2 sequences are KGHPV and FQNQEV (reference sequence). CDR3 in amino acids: CASSPPHERLFF. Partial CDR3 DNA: TGTGCCAGCAGTCCCCCCCACGAAAGATTATTT.

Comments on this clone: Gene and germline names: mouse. Incomplete CDR3 DNA: TGCTCCAGCAGTCAAAAGGCTGGGGGCTATGAACAGTAC. This codes for CSSSQKAGGYEQY. The entire CDR3 protein reads CSSSQKAGGYEQYF. The gene calls are TRBV23 and TRBJ2-7; TRBD2 is the table's D call, not checked against the DNA. The CDR3 end falls 1 residue outside the read, so it is completed with the germline J gene. The CDR3 runs to 14 residues. Germline loops: CDR1 KGHTA, CDR2 FQNQQP.

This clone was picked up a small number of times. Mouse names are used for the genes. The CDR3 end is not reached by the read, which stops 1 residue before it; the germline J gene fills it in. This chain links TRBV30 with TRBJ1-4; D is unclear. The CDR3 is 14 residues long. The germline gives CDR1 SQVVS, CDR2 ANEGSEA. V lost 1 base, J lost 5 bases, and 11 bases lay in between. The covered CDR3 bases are TGTAGTTCTAGAGGTCCAGGAGGGAACGAAAGATTATTT. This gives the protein CSSRGPGGNERLF. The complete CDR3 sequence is CSSRGPGGNERLFF.

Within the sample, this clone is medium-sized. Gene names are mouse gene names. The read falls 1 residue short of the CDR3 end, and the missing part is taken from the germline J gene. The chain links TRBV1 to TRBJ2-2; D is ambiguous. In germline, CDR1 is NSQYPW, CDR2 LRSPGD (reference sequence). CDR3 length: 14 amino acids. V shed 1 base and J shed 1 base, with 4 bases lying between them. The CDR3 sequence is CTCSAGVNTGQLYF. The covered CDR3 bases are TGCACCTGCAGTGCAGGAGTAAACACCGGGCAGCTCTAC.

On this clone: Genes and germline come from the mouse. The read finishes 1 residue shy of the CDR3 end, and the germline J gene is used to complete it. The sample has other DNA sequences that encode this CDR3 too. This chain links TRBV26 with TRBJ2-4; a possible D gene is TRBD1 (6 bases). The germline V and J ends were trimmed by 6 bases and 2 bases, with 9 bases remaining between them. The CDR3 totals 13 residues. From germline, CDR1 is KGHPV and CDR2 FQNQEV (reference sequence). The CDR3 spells CASSRDNQNTLYF. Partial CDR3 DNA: TGTGCCAGCAGCCGGGACAATCAAAACACCTTGTAC. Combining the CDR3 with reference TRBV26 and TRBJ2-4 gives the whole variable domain NSKVIQTPRYLVKGQGQKAKMRCIPEKGHPVVFWYQQNKNNEFKFLINFQNQEVLQQIDMTEKRFSAECPSNSPCSLEIQSSEAGDSALYLCASSRDNQNTLYFGAGTRLSVL.

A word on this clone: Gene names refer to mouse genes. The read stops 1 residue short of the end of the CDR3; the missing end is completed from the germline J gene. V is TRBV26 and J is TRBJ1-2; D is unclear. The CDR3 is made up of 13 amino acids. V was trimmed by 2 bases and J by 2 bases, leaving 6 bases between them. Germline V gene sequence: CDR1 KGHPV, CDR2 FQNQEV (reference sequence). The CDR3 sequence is CASSLIGNSDYTF. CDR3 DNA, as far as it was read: TGTGCCAGCAGTCTGATAGGGAACTCCGACTACACC.

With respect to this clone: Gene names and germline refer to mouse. CDR3 bases read: TGTGCCAGCAGTACGTTGACTGGGGGGTCGTATGAACAGTAC. It encodes CASSTLTGGSYEQY. The complete CDR3 protein is CASSTLTGGSYEQYF. This chain joins TRBV19 and TRBJ2-7, with 10 positions matching TRBD2. Read coverage stops 1 residue before the CDR3 terminus; the germline J gene supplies the remainder. This CDR3 is built from 15 residues. Germline V gene lookup returns CDR1 FNHDT and CDR2 SITEND (reference sequence). The V and J ends lost 3 bases and 4 bases, in that order; junction bases with no gene match: 7.

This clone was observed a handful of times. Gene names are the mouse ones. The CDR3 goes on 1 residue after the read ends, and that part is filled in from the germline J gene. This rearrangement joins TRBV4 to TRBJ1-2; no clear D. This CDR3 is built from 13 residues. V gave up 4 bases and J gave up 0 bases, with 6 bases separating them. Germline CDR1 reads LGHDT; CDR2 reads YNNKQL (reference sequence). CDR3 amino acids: CASSFQANSDYTF. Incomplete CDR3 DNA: TGTGCCAGCAGCTTCCAAGCAAACTCCGACTACACC.

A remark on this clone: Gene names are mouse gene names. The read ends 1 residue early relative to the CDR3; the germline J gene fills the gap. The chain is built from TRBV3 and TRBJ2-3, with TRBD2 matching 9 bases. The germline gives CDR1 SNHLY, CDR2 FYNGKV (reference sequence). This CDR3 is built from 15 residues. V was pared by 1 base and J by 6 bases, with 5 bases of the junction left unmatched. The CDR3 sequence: CASSLGWGGAETLYF. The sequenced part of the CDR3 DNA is TGTGCCAGCAGCTTAGGATGGGGGGGCGCGGAAACGCTGTAT.

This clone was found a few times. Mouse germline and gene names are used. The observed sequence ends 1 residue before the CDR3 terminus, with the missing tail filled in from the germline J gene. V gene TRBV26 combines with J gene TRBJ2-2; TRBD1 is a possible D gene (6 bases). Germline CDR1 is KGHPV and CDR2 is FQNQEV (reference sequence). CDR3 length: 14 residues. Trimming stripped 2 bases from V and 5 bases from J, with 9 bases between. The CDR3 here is CASSLPGDTGQLYF. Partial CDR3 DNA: TGTGCCAGCAGTCTGCCAGGGGATACCGGGCAGCTCTAC.

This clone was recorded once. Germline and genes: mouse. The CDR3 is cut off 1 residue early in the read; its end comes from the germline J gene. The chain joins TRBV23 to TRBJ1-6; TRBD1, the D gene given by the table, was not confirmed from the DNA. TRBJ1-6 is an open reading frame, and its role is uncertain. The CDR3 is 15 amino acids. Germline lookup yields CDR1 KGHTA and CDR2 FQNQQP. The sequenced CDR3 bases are TGCTCCAGCAGTCAATCGACAGGGGTAAATTCGCCCCTCTAC. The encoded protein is CSSSQSTGVNSPLY. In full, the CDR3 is CSSSQSTGVNSPLYF.

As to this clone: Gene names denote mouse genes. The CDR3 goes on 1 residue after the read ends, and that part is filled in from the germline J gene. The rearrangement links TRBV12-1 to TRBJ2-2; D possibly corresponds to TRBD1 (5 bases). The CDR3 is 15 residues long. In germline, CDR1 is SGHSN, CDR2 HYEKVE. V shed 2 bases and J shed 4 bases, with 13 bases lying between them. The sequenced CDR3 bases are TGTGCCAGCTCTCCTTCAGGGAGGGGCACCGGGCAGCTCTAC. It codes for CASSPSGRGTGQLY. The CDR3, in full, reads CASSPSGRGTGQLYF.